This entry lists 22 T cell receptor beta chains sequenced from one sample in a study of regulatory T cells in long-lasting Graves disease (dated by TCRdb to 2020 to 2023). Receptor amplification or capture employed multiplex PCR. The run used an Illumina HiSeq 4000. To build TCR beta libraries, CDR3 regions were amplified by Arm-PCR using iRepertoire HTBI primers. TCRdb took the public reads, trimmed them with fastp at Q25, ran MiXCR for clone calling and kept in-frame beta chains. Under each unique CDR3 protein, matching rows form one entry showing the most common genes and DNA. The sample contains roughly 530,000 distinct CDR3 sequences, approximately 16% of them found a single time. The ten largest clones capture approximately 25% of the sample. The time point label for this specimen denotes: newly diagnosed GD, antithyroid drugs for less than 3 months. For both TCR sequencing and RNA sequencing, RNA was extracted from PBMCs in TRIzol.

The sample was also linked to a second study, of T cells in Graves' hyperthyroidism and ophthalmopathy.

Specimen: peripheral blood mononuclear cells (PBMCs), collected at new diagnosis, from a patient treated with antithyroid drugs. The receptors come from a middle-aged woman with Graves disease. Donor details come from another sample of the same person, matched by shared clones.

This clonotype has at least ten counts. The chain uses TRBV6-1 and TRBJ1-5; weak D call: TRBD1 (5 bases). CDR1 is MNHNS and CDR2 is SASEGT in the germline V gene. V was pared by 7 bases and J by 11 bases, with 15 bases between. The CDR3 is made up of 12 amino acids. The CDR3 sequence is CASTDSVEAQHF. CDR3 nucleotides: TGTGCCAGCACCGACAGCGTAGAGGCCCAGCATTTT.

This clonotype was counted at least ten times. The chain couples TRBV11-1 to TRBJ1-5; perhaps TRBD1 as D (6 bases). Trimming left V 4 bases short and J 4 bases short, with 14 bases between. The germline CDR1 and CDR2 sequences are SGHAT and FQDESV (reference sequence). The CDR3 has 15 residues. The CDR3 DNA follows: TGTGCCAGCAGCTCCCGACAGGAACGTAATCAGCCCCAGCATTTT. Protein: CASSSRQERNQPQHF.

The chain links TRBV20-1 to TRBJ2-1; D not certain. The CDR3 extends over 14 amino acids. CDR1 and CDR2 (germline): DFQATT, SNEGSKA (reference sequence). V was cut by 7 bases and J by 0 bases, with 13 bases left in between. This chain's CDR3 is CSVTPANSYNEQFF. DNA for the CDR3: TGCAGTGTAACGCCGGCGAACTCCTACAATGAGCAGTTCTTC.

At least ten counts were recorded for this clonotype. The chain has TRBV20-1 and TRBJ2-5, with D perhaps TRBD2 (6 bases). The length of the CDR3 is 12 residues. Germline CDR1 and CDR2: DFQATT and SNEGSKA (reference sequence). Trimming shortened V by 6 bases and J by 5 bases, and 13 bases separated the two germline ends. CDR3 in amino acids: CSAGTDGETQYF. For the CDR3, the DNA is TGCAGTGCCGGGACTGACGGGGAGACCCAGTACTTC.

This clonotype was seen more than once but under ten times. J is TRBJ2-7 and V is TRBV20-1; either TRBD1 or TRBD2 may supply D (6 bases each). The germline V gene encodes CDR1 DFQATT and CDR2 SNEGSKA (reference sequence). Trimming took off 1 base at V and 4 bases at J, with 17 bases between the two ends. The CDR3 is made up of 15 amino acids. The CDR3 loop reads CSARGGAGSGYEQYF. CDR3 sequence (DNA): TGCAGTGCTAGAGGGGGGGCAGGGAGTGGGTACGAGCAGTACTTC.

The sample holds many counts of this clonotype. This chain joins TRBV7-9 and TRBJ2-7; D is tentatively TRBD1 or TRBD2 (6 bases each). The V gene lost 4 bases and the J gene lost 5 bases, with 9 bases spanning the gap. CDR1 is SEHNR and CDR2 is FQNEAQ in the germline V gene (reference sequence). CDR3 size: 12 residues. The CDR3 DNA sequence: TGTGCCAGCAGCTGGGGGGCCAACGAGCAGTACTTC. Encoded protein: CASSWGANEQYF. The full variable domain, completed using reference TRBV7-9 and TRBJ2-7, is DTGVSQNPRHKITKRGQNVTFRCDPISEHNRLYWYRQTLGQGPEFLTYFQNEAQLEKSRLLSDRFSAERPKGSFSTLEIQRTEQGDSAMYLCASSWGANEQYFGPGTRLTVT.

The V gene is TRBV28, the J gene TRBJ1-6; 12 bases agree with TRBD1. Germline CDR1 reads MDHEN; CDR2 reads SYDVKM. The CDR3 has 18 amino acids. Germline trimming cut 6 bases from V and 7 bases from J; bases unmatched to any gene: 13. The CDR3 loop reads CASSLGTGGAMPNSPLHF. CDR3 DNA sequence: TGTGCCAGCAGCCTCGGGACAGGGGGCGCTATGCCCAATTCACCCCTCCACTTT.

This chain links TRBV6-1 with TRBJ1-5; D is unclear. Germline CDR1 MNHNS, CDR2 SASEGT. The CDR3 contains 14 residues. Trimming stripped 3 bases from V and 8 bases from J, with 14 bases between. The CDR3 loop is CASSDSPGWEPQHF. DNA of the CDR3: TGTGCCAGCAGTGACTCCCCGGGGTGGGAGCCCCAGCATTTT.

The V gene is TRBV6-2 or TRBV6-3, the J gene TRBJ2-3, with D tentatively TRBD2 (7 bases). CDR3 length equals 18 residues. V dropped 0 bases and J dropped 1 base, with 17 bases sitting between them. The germline gives CDR1 MNHEY, CDR2 SVGEGT. The CDR3 DNA follows: TGTGCCAGCAGTTACTCGAGTACCAGGGGACTACGCACAGATACGCAGTATTTT. It specifies CASSYSSTRGLRTDTQYF.

This clonotype showed up just a few times. The J gene is TRBJ1-1, the V gene TRBV5-6, with unresolved D. Germline V lookup: CDR1 SGHDT, CDR2 YYEEEE. V dropped 4 bases and J dropped 5 bases, with 15 bases sitting between them. The CDR3 consists of 14 residues. The CDR3 here is CASSGRPGDTEAFF. The CDR3 bases are TGTGCCAGCAGCGGACGACCTGGGGATACTGAAGCTTTCTTT.

The chain has TRBV12-3 or TRBV12-4 and TRBJ1-3; TRBD1 aligns across 7 bases. Germline trimming cut 6 bases from V and 3 bases from J; bases unmatched to any gene: 23. This CDR3 has 20 residues. CDR3 protein: CASRSPRQGLGPVDGNTIYF. The CDR3 DNA sequence: TGTGCCAGCAGATCCCCACGACAGGGCTTGGGTCCTGTGGATGGAAACACCATATATTTT.

This clonotype came up many times. This chain links TRBV12-3 or TRBV12-4 with TRBJ2-3; weak D call: TRBD2 (7 bases). Trimming pared 3 bases from V and 4 bases from J, leaving 14 bases between. The CDR3 runs to 15 residues. CDR3 nucleotide sequence: TGTGCCAGCAGTTTGACGGGGGGCCCATCAGATACGCAGTATTTT. This encodes CASSLTGGPSDTQYF.

At least ten counts were recorded for this clonotype. Mismatch with germline at one junction end may stem from a read error. This chain links TRBV12-3 or TRBV12-4 with TRBJ1-2; no reliable D call. This CDR3 is 12 amino acids long. The CDR3 sequence is CASSLDGYGYTF. In DNA, the CDR3 is TGTGCCAGCAGCTTAGATGGCTATGGCTACACCTTC.

The V gene is TRBV27, the J gene TRBJ1-2, with D uncertain. CDR1 and CDR2 from the germline V gene are MNHEY and SMNVEV (reference sequence). The CDR3 is 17 amino acids. Trimming cost V 2 bases and J 1 base, with 17 bases left between them. CDR3 DNA sequence: TGTGCCAGCAGTTTAAGGGTGGACGGAGGAGGTAACTATGGCTACACCTTC. Its protein is CASSLRVDGGGNYGYTF.

CDR3 DNA sequence: TGTGCCAGCAGCACGACAGGGGTAGGGTGGGAGACCCAGTACTTC. This sequence encodes CASSTTGVGWETQYF. V and J are TRBV7-6 and TRBJ2-3, with 8 bases that match TRBD1. The J call may be faulty, since TRBJ2-5 better matches the DNA end. This CDR3 region has 15 residues. Looked up from germline, CDR1 is SGHVS and CDR2 is FNYEAQ.

This clonotype was detected ten times or more. This sequence joins TRBV5-5 and TRBJ1-2; D not resolved. Looked up from germline, CDR1 is SGHKS and CDR2 is YYEKEE (reference sequence). This CDR3 contains 14 residues. V was pared by 4 bases and J by 1 base, with 11 bases between. CDR3 sequence (DNA): TGTGCCAGCAGCCCGGTCACGTTTAACTATGGCTACACCTTC. Residues: CASSPVTFNYGYTF.

In this sample, this clonotype turned up a few times. A much larger clone lies one base from this, so it may be a read error. The rearrangement uses TRBV12-3 or TRBV12-4 and TRBJ2-5; TRBD2 might be the D (5 bases). The CDR3 runs 14 residues. CDR3 bases: TGTGCCAGCAGTCCTCAATTATTCGGGGAGACCCAGTGCTTC. Translating it yields CASSPQLFGETQCF.

V and J are TRBV4-2 and TRBJ2-5; unclear D gene. Deletions cut 8 bases from V and 1 base from J, with 14 bases between. CDR3 length equals 14 residues. CDR1 is LGHNA and CDR2 is YNFKEQ in the germline V gene. CDR3 residues: CASGQGQFQETQYF. CDR3 sequence (DNA): TGTGCCAGCGGGCAAGGGCAGTTCCAAGAGACCCAGTACTTC.

There are many counts of this clonotype. The V call is TRBV20-1, the J call TRBJ2-5; D might be TRBD1 or TRBD2, each matching 5 bases. Trimming took 5 bases from V and 5 from J, leaving 18 bases between them. CDR1 DFQATT and CDR2 SNEGSKA come from the germline V gene (reference sequence). CDR3 length: 14 residues. The CDR3 bases are TGCAGTGCTGGGGCTAGTCGGGGTTGGGAGACCCAGTACTTC. It is translated as CSAGASRGWETQYF.

This clonotype was recorded at least ten times. The chain couples TRBV29-1 to TRBJ2-1, with D perhaps TRBD1 or TRBD2 (6 bases each). The V gene's germline CDR1 is SQVTM and CDR2 ANQGSEA. The V gene lost 4 bases and the J gene lost 2 bases, with 9 bases spanning the gap. This CDR3 is built from 13 residues. CDR3 protein: CSVAGGTYNEQFF. As DNA, the CDR3 is TGCAGCGTTGCCGGGGGCACCTACAATGAGCAGTTCTTC.

In nucleotides, the CDR3 is TGTGCCAGCAGCTTAGTAGGCCGGGACGGGTCCCAGTACTTC. This sequence encodes CASSLVGRDGSQYF. V usage is TRBV11-2 and J usage is TRBJ2-5; either TRBD1 or TRBD2 may fit D (5 bases each). The CDR3 has 14 residues. The V end was cut by 1 base, the J end by 9 bases, with 15 bases between. Looked up from germline, CDR1 is SGHAT and CDR2 is FQNNGV.

This clonotype has a count of ten or more. The chain employs TRBV27 and TRBJ1-6; D gene ambiguous. The CDR3 totals 15 residues. The germline V gene encodes CDR1 MNHEY and CDR2 SMNVEV (reference sequence). V was cut by 8 bases and J by 0 bases, with 11 bases left in between. CDR3 sequence: CASSTLYSYNSPLHF. The CDR3 DNA is TGTGCCAGCTCGACACTTTACTCCTATAATTCACCCCTCCACTTT.